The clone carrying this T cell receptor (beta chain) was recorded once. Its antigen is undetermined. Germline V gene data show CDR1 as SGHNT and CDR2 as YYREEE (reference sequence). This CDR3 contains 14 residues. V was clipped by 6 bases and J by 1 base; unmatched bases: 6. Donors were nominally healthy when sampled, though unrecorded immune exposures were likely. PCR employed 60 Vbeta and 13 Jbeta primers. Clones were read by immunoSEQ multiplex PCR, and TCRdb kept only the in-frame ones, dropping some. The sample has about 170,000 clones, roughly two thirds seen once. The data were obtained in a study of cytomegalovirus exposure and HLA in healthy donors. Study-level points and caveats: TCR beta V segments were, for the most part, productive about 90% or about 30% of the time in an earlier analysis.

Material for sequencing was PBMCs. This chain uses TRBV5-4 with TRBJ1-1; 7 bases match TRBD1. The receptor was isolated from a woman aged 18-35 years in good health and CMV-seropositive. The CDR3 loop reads CASTHGTENTEAFF. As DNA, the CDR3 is TGTGCCAGCACACACGGGACAGAGAACACTGAAGCTTTCTTT.